This T cell receptor (beta chain) was observed in a study of post-analysis software for immune sequencing data (dated by TCRdb to between 2015 and 2016). Describing the broader study: Recorded disease courses included relapsing-remitting, secondary progressive and progressive-relapsing multiple sclerosis, with some patients lacking subtype annotation. The multiple sclerosis patient repertoires were compared with under 13 previously published healthy control repertoires from donors aged about 6 to 26 years. A subset of samples was prepared in parallel using single-end sample barcoding, then pooled and co-amplified after Illumina adapter ligation. Here is what the overall study found, with its caveats: Direct clustering with F measure showed strong co-clustering of samples prepared in the same batch, prompting a batch-effect correction. Significantly lower normalized Chao1 diversity was found in multiple sclerosis patients than in controls, suggesting substantial peripheral T-cell clonal expansion. The multiple sclerosis patient group was slightly younger than the control group.

To demonstrate the VDJtools post-analysis software, TCR beta repertoires were profiled from the peripheral blood of more than ten young patients with multiple sclerosis. Multiple sclerosis patients were children and adolescents aged about 6 to 16 years. The library was produced with PCR. TCRdb records Illumina HiSeq 2500 as the sequencer. To reduce PCR and sequencing biases, unique molecular identifiers were built into the TCR beta cDNA libraries. About 500,000 cDNA molecules were obtained for every 1 to 10 million input T cells, so each molecule roughly corresponded to one T cell. The same protocol used for the earlier healthy control dataset was applied to prepare and sequence the patient libraries. Within a given batch, samples were prepared together, multiplexed and sequenced on the same HiSeq lane. Concerning the study's data processing: MIGEC was used to process the raw barcoded reads, and molecular identifier groups with only a single read were discarded before consensus assembly and CDR3 extraction. Clonotype tables were post-analysed with VDJtools, and diversity was normalized by down-sampling all datasets to the smallest sample size. Repertoire overlap clustering matched CDR3 amino acid but not nucleotide sequences to correct batch-related cross-sample contamination. In TCRdb, the public reads were trimmed at Q25 with fastp and aligned with MiXCR, with productive beta chains retained. A single entry per CDR3 protein holds the most common genes and DNA from its merged rows. The V and J calls reflect TCRdb's pipeline rather than the authors' work. The table for this sample lists some 500,000 distinct CDR3 sequences; roughly 46% of them were counted only once. The ten largest clones represent about 12% of the sample.

With respect to this clonotype: Its antigen remains undetermined. Within one base of it there is no much larger clone, and no base qualities were kept.

This clonotype was obtained from a girl between 5 and 17 years old with multiple sclerosis. Sequenced input: blood.

DNA sequence: TGTGCCACAGTCCCAACTAGCGGGAATTCCTACAATGAGCAGTTCTTC. It specifies CATVPTSGNSYNEQFF. Recombination linked TRBV24-1 to TRBJ2-1, with 10 middle bases fitting TRBD2. The CDR3 runs 16 residues from the cysteine to the phenylalanine. The read is trimmed to its CDR3 DNA, 48 bases read in frame from base 1. CDR1 KGHDR and CDR2 SFDVKD were looked up in the germline V gene. The germline V end is reduced by 10 bases and the J end by 1 base; junction bases left unmatched: 9.